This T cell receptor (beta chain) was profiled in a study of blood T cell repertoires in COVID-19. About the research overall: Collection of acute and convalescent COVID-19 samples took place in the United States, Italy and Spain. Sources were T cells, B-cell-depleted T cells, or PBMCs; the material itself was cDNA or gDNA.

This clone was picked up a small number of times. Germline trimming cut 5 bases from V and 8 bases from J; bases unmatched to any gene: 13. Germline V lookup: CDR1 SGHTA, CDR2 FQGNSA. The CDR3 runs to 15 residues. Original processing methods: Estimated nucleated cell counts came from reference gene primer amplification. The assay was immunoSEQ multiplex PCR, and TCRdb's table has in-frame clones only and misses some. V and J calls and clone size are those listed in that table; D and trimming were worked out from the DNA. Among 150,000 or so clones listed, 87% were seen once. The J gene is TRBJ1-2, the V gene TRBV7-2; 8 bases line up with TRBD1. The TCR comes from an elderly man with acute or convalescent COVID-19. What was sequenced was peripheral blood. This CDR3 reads CASSPYETGASGYTF. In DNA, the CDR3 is TGTGCCAGCAGCCCGTACGAGACAGGGGCTAGCGGCTACACCTTC.